This T cell receptor beta chain was identified in a study of radiotherapy plus CTLA-4 blockade in lung cancer. The method was immunoSEQ multiplex PCR; TCRdb's version includes in-frame clones alone and lacks a portion of them. Among roughly 100,000 clones, 75% to 85% were seen once, and the ten largest hold about 3.5%. Notes on this clone: This same CDR3 is encoded by further DNA sequences in the sample.

The clonotype comes from a human donor with non-small cell lung cancer who had a partial response to radiotherapy plus ipilimumab. This specimen consisted of peripheral blood, obtained from a patient treated with radiotherapy plus ipilimumab.

CDR3 in DNA: TGTGCCATCAGTGAGTCGGCAGGGACAGGAATAGCGGAGCAGTACTTC. Its protein is CAISESAGTGIAEQYF. This chain links TRBV10-3 with TRBJ2-7; 8 bases align to TRBD1. CDR1 and CDR2 from the germline V gene are ENHRY and SYGVKD. V lost 0 bases and J lost 7; bases outside the gene matches: 11. CDR3 length: 16 residues.